One and the same sample provided the 20 T cell receptor beta chains below, sequenced in a study of T cells in Graves' hyperthyroidism and ophthalmopathy. The TCR beta CDR3 regions underwent amplification using RNA transcripts as the source. An initial round of RT-PCR targeting the TCR CDR3 relied on the HTBI primer set. TCRdb reprocessed the multiplex PCR reads via MiXCR and lists one record per CDR3 protein. The table has roughly 570,000 distinct CDR3 sequences, 15% to 18% seen once. Sequencing was carried out using blood. These receptors were taken from a woman younger than 45 with Graves' hyperthyroidism.

This clonotype has ten or more counts. The CDR3 DNA is TGTGCCTGGAGTGTGACAGGCGAGAGCTATGGCTACACCTTC. Its translation is CAWSVTGESYGYTF. V usage is TRBV30 and J usage is TRBJ1-2; a possible D gene is TRBD1 (6 bases). Looked up from germline, CDR1 is GTSNPN and CDR2 is SVGIG (reference sequence). The V end was cut by 0 bases, the J end by 4 bases, with 12 bases between. This CDR3 region has 14 residues. The variable domain in full, completed from reference TRBV30 and TRBJ1-2, reads SQTIHQWPATLVQPVGSPLSLECTVEGTSNPNLYWYRQAAGRGLQLLFYSVGIGQISSEVPQNLSASRPQDRQFILSSKKLLLSDSGFYLCAWSVTGESYGYTFGSGTRLTVV.

Concerning this clonotype: This may stem from a read error, because a much larger clone lies one nucleotide away. This rearrangement joins TRBV11-2 to TRBJ1-1, with D unclear. The CDR3 totals 13 residues. The germline gives CDR1 SGHAT, CDR2 FQNNGV. Trimming cost V 1 base and J 0 bases, with 3 bases left between them. The CDR3 loop is CASSLVMNTEAFF. CDR3 DNA: TGTGCCAGCAGCTTAGTAATGAACACTGAAGCTTTCTTT.

This clonotype has ten or more counts. The J gene is TRBJ2-7, the V gene TRBV3-1, with 7 bases aligning to TRBD2. CDR1 is LGHDT, CDR2 YNNKEL, per germline (reference sequence). J gave up 0 bases and V 0 bases, and 8 bases lay outside the gene matches. There are 17 residues in the CDR3. This chain's CDR3 is CASSQEGGREHSYEQYF. CDR3 DNA: TGTGCCAGCAGCCAAGAAGGAGGGCGGGAGCACTCCTACGAGCAGTACTTC.

The chain carries TRBV10-3 and TRBJ1-1; 7 bases map to TRBD1. This CDR3 is built from 13 residues. The germline CDR1 and CDR2 sequences are ENHRY and SYGVKD. V trimming: 6 bases; J trimming: 1 base; junction bases outside the gene matches: 2. CDR3 nucleotide sequence: TGTGCCATCAGCAGGACAGGGAACACTGAAGCTTTCTTT. This translates into CAISRTGNTEAFF.

This clonotype was seen at least ten times. CDR3 sequence (DNA): TGTGCCAGCAGCCAGGTGACAGGGGATCGCCGCGAGCAGTACTTC. This sequence encodes CASSQVTGDRREQYF. This chain connects TRBV3-1 to TRBJ2-7, with 8 positions matching TRBD1. CDR1 and CDR2 (germline): LGHDT, YNNKEL (reference sequence). The CDR3 is 15 residues long. V dropped 3 bases and J dropped 6; count of bases not matched to a gene: 10.

This clonotype was counted many times. The chain carries TRBV7-2 and TRBJ2-7, with 10 bases fitting TRBD2. Germline CDR1 and CDR2: SGHTA and FQGNSA. This CDR3 is built from 14 residues. With V trimmed by 1 base and J by 9 bases, 6 bases remained unmatched. The CDR3 nucleotides are TGTGCCAGCAGCTTAGAGTCAGCGGGAGGGCGGCAGTACTTC. Residues: CASSLESAGGRQYF.

Many counts were recorded for this clonotype. This chain's CDR3 is CASSRGDRVYTEAFF. The DNA for the CDR3 is TGTGCCAGCAGCCGTGGGGACAGGGTGTACACTGAAGCTTTCTTT. V gene TRBV3-1 combines with J gene TRBJ1-1; TRBD1 matches 9 bases. The CDR3 consists of 15 residues. Germline loops: CDR1 LGHDT, CDR2 YNNKEL (reference sequence). The J segment lost 3 bases and the V segment lost 4 bases, leaving 6 bases of the junction unmatched.

The gene calls are TRBV5-6 and TRBJ1-5; 7 positions agree with TRBD1. The CDR3 spans 14 residues. Losses at the gene ends were 6 bases for V and 4 bases for J; bases not matched to a gene: 7. Germline V gene sequence: CDR1 SGHDT, CDR2 YYEEEE. CDR3 nucleotide sequence: TGTGCCAGCAAACACAGGGGTCGGAATCAGCCCCAGCATTTT. This codes for CASKHRGRNQPQHF.

This clonotype has a handful of counts. A read error may account for a junction end that differs from germline. J is TRBJ2-2 and V is TRBV7-7, with 7 bases aligning to TRBD1. CDR3 length equals 18 residues. Per germline, CDR1 SSHAT and CDR2 FNYEAQ (reference sequence). The CDR3 spells CASSLGFRDSADTGELFF. The CDR3 DNA follows: TGTGCTAGCAGCTTAGGTTTTAGGGACAGCGCGGACACCGGGGAGCTGTTTTTT.

This clonotype appeared many times. The genes are TRBV28 and TRBJ2-1; possibly TRBD1 for D (6 bases). Germline assignment: CDR1 MDHEN and CDR2 SYDVKM. V lost 3 bases and J lost 6, with 15 bases in between. The CDR3 covers 15 residues. The CDR3 coding sequence is TGTGCCAGCAGTTTGTTCAGGGGCGCCTCCAATGAGCAGTTCTTC. This encodes CASSLFRGASNEQFF.

The CDR3 nucleotides read TGTGCCAGCAGCTTAGTTGGAGGGGGTCTAGCGGGCAACAGGAATGAGCAGTTCTTC. Encoded protein: CASSLVGGGLAGNRNEQFF. The chain employs TRBV7-8 and TRBJ2-1, with 8 bases matching TRBD2. CDR1 is SGHVS, CDR2 FQNEAQ, per germline. The J segment lost 7 bases and the V segment lost 1 base, leaving 18 bases of the junction unmatched. This CDR3 contains 19 residues.

The J gene is TRBJ1-1, the V gene TRBV19, with D tentatively TRBD1 (6 bases). This CDR3 spans 15 amino acids. The ends were cut back, 5 bases at V and 4 bases at J, with 17 bases in the middle. CDR1 is LNHDA, CDR2 SQIVND, per germline (reference sequence). CDR3 sequence reads: CASSVGTGLGTEAFF. The CDR3 DNA is TGTGCCAGTAGTGTCGGAACAGGGTTGGGCACTGAAGCTTTCTTT. The variable domain in full, completed from reference TRBV19 and TRBJ1-1, reads DGGITQSPKYLFRKEGQNVTLSCEQNLNHDAMYWYRQDPGQGLRLIYYSQIVNDFQKGDIAEGYSVSREKKESFPLTVTSAQKNPTAFYLCASSVGTGLGTEAFFGQGTRLTVV.

This clonotype appeared many times. V and J are TRBV15 and TRBJ1-2, with 8 bases matching TRBD1. CDR3 length: 15 amino acids. Germline assignment: CDR1 LNHNV and CDR2 YYDKDF (reference sequence). V shed 3 bases, J shed 5 bases, and the junction held 8 bases outside the gene matches. The DNA of the CDR3 is TGTGCCACCAGCAGGGACAGGGAAAGATTTTATGGCTACACCTTC. This sequence encodes CATSRDRERFYGYTF.

The chain couples TRBV25-1 to TRBJ1-1, with D possibly matching TRBD1 (5 bases). The CDR3 is made up of 13 amino acids. Germline V gene sequence: CDR1 MGHDK, CDR2 SYGVNS. V dropped 0 bases and J dropped 8 bases, with 10 bases sitting between them. The CDR3 loop is CASSEYPGVEAFF. The CDR3 DNA follows: TGTGCCAGCAGTGAATATCCGGGGGTCGAAGCTTTCTTT.

The chain uses TRBV5-6 and TRBJ2-7; tentatively, D is TRBD1 (5 bases). CDR3 length equals 16 residues. The V gene's germline CDR1 is SGHDT and CDR2 YYEEEE. Trimming took off 2 bases at V and 7 bases at J, with 22 bases between the two ends. The CDR3 nucleotides are TGTGCCAGCAGCTTACAAGGGCCCCAGGGCCTCAGGGAGCAGTACTTC. Translating gives CASSLQGPQGLREQYF.

This clonotype was counted at least ten times. V gene TRBV13 combines with J gene TRBJ2-3; D call uncertain. Trimming cost V 0 bases and J 0 bases, with 7 bases left between them. The CDR3 loop spans 15 amino acids. Germline CDR1 reads PRHDT; CDR2 reads FYEKMQ (reference sequence). CDR3 sequence: CASSLGSGSTDTQYF. The CDR3 DNA is TGTGCCAGCAGCTTAGGGTCAGGAAGCACAGATACGCAGTATTTT.

Only a few counts were recorded for this clonotype. V usage is TRBV7-9 and J usage is TRBJ2-7; D gene unclear. This CDR3 contains 12 residues. Germline V gene data show CDR1 as SEHNR and CDR2 as FQNEAQ (reference sequence). Deletions cut 3 bases from V and 2 bases from J, with 5 bases between. The CDR3 reads CASSFAAYEQYF. CDR3 nucleotide sequence: TGTGCCAGCAGCTTCGCCGCCTACGAGCAGTACTTC.

This clonotype came up many times. V is TRBV7-2 and J is TRBJ2-7; D gene ambiguous. The CDR3 has 11 residues. CDR1 and CDR2 from the germline V gene are SGHTA and FQGNSA. V lost 2 bases, J lost 7 bases, and 6 bases lay in between. The DNA of the CDR3 is TGTGCCAGCAGCTTACAAGTTGAGCAGTACTTC. Translated: CASSLQVEQYF.

V is TRBV7-2 and J is TRBJ2-1; TRBD2 matches at 10 bases. Germline V gene sequence: CDR1 SGHTA, CDR2 FQGNSA. V trimming: 5 bases; J trimming: 5 bases; junction bases outside the gene matches: 9. This CDR3 spans 16 amino acids. CDR3 sequence reads: CASSPPGLASHNEQFF. The CDR3 region has the DNA TGTGCCAGCAGCCCCCCGGGACTAGCGAGTCACAATGAGCAGTTCTTC.

This clonotype was seen at least ten times. The chain couples TRBV11-2 to TRBJ1-4, with unresolved D. Deletions cut 0 bases from V and 6 bases from J, with 14 bases between. The CDR3 is 16 amino acids. In germline, CDR1 is SGHAT, CDR2 FQNNGV. DNA of the CDR3: TGTGCCAGCAGCTTAGATTGGGAGCAGGCTTATGAAAAACTGTTTTTT. Translated: CASSLDWEQAYEKLFF. Drawing the rest from reference TRBV11-2 and TRBJ1-4, the complete variable domain is EAGVAQSPRYKIIEKRQSVAFWCNPISGHATLYWYQQILGQGPKLLIQFQNNGVVDDSQLPKDRFSAERLKGVDSTLKIQPAKLEDSAVYLCASSLDWEQAYEKLFFGSGTQLSVL.